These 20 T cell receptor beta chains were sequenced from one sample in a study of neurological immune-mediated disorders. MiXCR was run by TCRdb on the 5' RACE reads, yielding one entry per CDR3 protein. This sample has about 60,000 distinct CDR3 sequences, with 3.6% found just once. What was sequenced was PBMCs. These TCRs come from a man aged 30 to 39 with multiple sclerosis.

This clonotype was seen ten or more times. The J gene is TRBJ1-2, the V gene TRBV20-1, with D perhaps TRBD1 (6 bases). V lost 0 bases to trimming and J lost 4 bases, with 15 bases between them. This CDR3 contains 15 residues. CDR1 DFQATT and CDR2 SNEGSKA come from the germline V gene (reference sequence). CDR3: CSAREQGRTAYGYTF. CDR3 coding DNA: TGCAGTGCTAGAGAACAGGGCAGGACGGCCTATGGCTACACCTTC.

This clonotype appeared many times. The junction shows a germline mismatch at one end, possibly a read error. As DNA, the CDR3 is TGTGCCAGCAGCCCTCAGGATCATAGCAATCAGCCCCAGAATTTT. Residues: CASSPQDHSNQPQNF. The chain uses TRBV7-9 and TRBJ1-5; D call uncertain. This CDR3 contains 15 residues. Looked up from germline, CDR1 is SEHNR and CDR2 is FQNEAQ (reference sequence).

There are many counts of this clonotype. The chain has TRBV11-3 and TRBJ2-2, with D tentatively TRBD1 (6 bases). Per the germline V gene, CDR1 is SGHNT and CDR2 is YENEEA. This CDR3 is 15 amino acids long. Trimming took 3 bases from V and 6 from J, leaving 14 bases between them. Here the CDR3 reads CASSLQQGSPGELFF. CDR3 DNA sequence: TGTGCCAGCAGCTTGCAACAGGGAAGCCCCGGGGAGCTGTTTTTT.

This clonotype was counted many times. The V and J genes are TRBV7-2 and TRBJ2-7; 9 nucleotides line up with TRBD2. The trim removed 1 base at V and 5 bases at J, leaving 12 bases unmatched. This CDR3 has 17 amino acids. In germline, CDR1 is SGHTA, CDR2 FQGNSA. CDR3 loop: CASSLEASGVRGNEQYF. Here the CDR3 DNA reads TGTGCCAGCAGCTTAGAGGCTAGCGGGGTGAGGGGCAACGAGCAGTACTTC.

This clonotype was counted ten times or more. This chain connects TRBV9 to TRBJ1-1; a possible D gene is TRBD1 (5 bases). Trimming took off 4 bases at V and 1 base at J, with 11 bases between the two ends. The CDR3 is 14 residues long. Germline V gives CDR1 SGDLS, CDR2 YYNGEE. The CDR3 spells CASSPREANTEAFF. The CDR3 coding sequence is TGTGCCAGCAGCCCCAGGGAGGCGAACACTGAAGCTTTCTTT.

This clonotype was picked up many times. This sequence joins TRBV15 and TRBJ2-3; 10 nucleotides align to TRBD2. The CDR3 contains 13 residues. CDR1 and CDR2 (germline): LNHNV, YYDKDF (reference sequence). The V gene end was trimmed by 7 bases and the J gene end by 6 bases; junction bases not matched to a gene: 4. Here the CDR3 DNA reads TGTGCCACCAAAGCGGGGGGGCCCGATACGCAGTATTTT. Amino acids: CATKAGGPDTQYF.

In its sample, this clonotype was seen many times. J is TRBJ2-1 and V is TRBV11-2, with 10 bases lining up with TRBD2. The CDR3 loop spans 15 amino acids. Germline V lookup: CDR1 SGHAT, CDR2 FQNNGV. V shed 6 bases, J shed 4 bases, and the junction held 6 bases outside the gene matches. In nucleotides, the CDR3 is TGTGCCAGCAGGAATGGACTAGCGGATTACAATGAGCAGTTCTTC. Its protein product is CASRNGLADYNEQFF.

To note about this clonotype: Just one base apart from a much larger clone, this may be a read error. CDR3 DNA sequence: TGCAGTGCTCGACCTCCGGCAGGGACTAGCACAGATACGCAGTATTTT. Translation gives CSARPPAGTSTDTQYF. The V call is TRBV20-1, the J call TRBJ2-3; D may be TRBD2 (6 bases). V lost 5 bases and J lost 0, with 18 bases in between. Germline V gene sequence: CDR1 DFQATT, CDR2 SNEGSKA (reference sequence). The CDR3 is 16 amino acids.

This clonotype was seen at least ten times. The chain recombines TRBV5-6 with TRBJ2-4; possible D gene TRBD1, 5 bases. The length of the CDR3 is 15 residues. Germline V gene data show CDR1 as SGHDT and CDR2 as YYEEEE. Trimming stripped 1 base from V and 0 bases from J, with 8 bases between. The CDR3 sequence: CASSLRTLAKNIQYF. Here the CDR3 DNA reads TGTGCCAGCAGCTTGAGGACACTAGCCAAAAACATTCAGTACTTC. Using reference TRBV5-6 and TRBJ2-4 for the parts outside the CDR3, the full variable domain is DAGVTQSPTHLIKTRGQQVTLRCSPKSGHDTVSWYQQALGQGPQFIFQYYEEEERQRGNFPDRFSGHQFPNYSSELNVNALLLGDSALYLCASSLRTLAKNIQYFGAGTRLSVL.

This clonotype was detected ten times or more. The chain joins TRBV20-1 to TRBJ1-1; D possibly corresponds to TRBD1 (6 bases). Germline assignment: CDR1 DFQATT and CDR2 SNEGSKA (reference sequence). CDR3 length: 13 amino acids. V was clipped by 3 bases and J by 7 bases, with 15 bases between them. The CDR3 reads CSARPPGAGEAFF. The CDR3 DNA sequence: TGCAGTGCTAGGCCGCCGGGGGCAGGTGAAGCTTTCTTT.

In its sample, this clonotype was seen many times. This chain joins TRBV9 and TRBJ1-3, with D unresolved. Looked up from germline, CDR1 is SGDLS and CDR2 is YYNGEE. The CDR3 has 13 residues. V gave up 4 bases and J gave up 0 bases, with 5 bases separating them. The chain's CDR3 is CASSSSSGNTIYF. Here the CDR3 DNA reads TGTGCCAGCAGCTCGAGCTCTGGAAACACCATATATTTT.

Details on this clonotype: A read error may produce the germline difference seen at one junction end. CDR3 residues: CSARDKQGAGDSPLNF. CDR3 nucleotides: TGCAGTGCTAGAGATAAGCAGGGGGCAGGCGATTCACCCCTCAACTTT. This chain connects TRBV20-1 to TRBJ1-6, with TRBD1 matching 8 bases. The CDR3 runs 16 residues. CDR1 is DFQATT and CDR2 is SNEGSKA in the germline V gene (reference sequence).

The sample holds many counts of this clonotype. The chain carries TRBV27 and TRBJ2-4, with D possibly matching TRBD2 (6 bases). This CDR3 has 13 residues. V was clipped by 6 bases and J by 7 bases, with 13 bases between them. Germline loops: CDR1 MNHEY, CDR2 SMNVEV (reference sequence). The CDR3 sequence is CASRGGPRNIQYF. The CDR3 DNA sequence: TGTGCCAGCAGGGGGGGACCAAGGAACATTCAGTACTTC.

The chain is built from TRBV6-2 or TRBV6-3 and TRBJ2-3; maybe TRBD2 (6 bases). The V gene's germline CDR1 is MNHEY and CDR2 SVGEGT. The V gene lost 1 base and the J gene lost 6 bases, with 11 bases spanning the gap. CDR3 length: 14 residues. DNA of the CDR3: TGTGCCAGCAGTTACTTGGGCCGGGGGGATACGCAGTATTTT. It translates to CASSYLGRGDTQYF.

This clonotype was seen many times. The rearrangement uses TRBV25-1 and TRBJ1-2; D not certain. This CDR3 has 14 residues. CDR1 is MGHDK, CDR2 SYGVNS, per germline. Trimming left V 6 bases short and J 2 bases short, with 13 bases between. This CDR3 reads CASREGSTNYGYTF. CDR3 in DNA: TGTGCCAGCAGAGAAGGTAGCACAAACTATGGCTACACCTTC.

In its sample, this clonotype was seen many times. The CDR3 sequence: CASSPHRGGTEAFF. The CDR3 DNA sequence: TGTGCCAGCAGTCCACACAGGGGGGGCACTGAAGCTTTCTTT. The chain is built from TRBV27 and TRBJ1-1; TRBD1 matches at 8 bases. Losses at the gene ends were 5 bases for V and 4 bases for J; bases not matched to a gene: 6. CDR3 length: 14 residues. Germline V gene data show CDR1 as MNHEY and CDR2 as SMNVEV (reference sequence).

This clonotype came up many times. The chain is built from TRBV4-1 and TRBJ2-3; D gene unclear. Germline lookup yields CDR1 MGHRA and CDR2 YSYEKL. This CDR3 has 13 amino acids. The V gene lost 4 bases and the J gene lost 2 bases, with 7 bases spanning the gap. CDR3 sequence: CASSPPNTDTQYF. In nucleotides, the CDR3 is TGCGCCAGCAGCCCGCCGAACACAGATACGCAGTATTTT.

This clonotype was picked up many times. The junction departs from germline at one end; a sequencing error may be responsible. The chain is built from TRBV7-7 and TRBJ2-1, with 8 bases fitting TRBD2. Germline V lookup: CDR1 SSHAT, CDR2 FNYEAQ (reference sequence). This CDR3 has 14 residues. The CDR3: CASSNGLASEEQFF. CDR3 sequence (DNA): TGTGCTAGCAGCAACGGACTAGCAAGCGAGGAGCAGTTCTTC.

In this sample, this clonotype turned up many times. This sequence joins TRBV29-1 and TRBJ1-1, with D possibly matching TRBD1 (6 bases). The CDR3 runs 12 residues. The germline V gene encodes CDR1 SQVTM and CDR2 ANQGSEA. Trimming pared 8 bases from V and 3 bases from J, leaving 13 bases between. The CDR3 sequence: CSYRVVDTEAFF. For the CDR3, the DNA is TGCAGCTACAGGGTGGTAGACACTGAAGCTTTCTTT.

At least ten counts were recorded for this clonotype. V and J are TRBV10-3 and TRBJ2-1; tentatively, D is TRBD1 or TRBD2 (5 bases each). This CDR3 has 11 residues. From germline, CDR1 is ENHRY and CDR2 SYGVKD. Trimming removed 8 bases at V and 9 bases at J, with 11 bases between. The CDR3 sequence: CAIGTGSEQFF. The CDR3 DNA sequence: TGTGCCATCGGGACCGGCAGTGAGCAGTTCTTC.